This TCR beta chain stems from a study of blood T cells in healthy people across ages. Study-wide results and limits: Naive T cell percentage showed a strong correlation with the diversity of TCR beta. Shifts in expanded clonotypes may have been confounded by donor CMV status, which was unknown.

A second PCR of roughly 7 to 11 cycles used a sample-barcoded 5' primer and a J-beta primer mix. MiXCR, run by TCRdb on the 5' RACE reads, gives a single entry per CDR3 protein. This sample has about 1.4 million distinct CDR3 sequences; 45% to 70% occur once, and the top ten carry about 6.3%. Isolated PBMCs totaled at least 6.5 million in each sample. About this clonotype itself: Its antigen is as yet unknown.

This sequence originates from a man between 18 and 35 years old in good health. The sample consisted of blood.

The CDR3 coding sequence is TGTGCCAGCAGCTTAGCTTCAGCGGGCCAAGAGACCCAGTACTTC. Translating it yields CASSLASAGQETQYF. V usage is TRBV7-9 and J usage is TRBJ2-5, with TRBD2 as a possible D gene (6 bases). There are 15 residues in the CDR3. The germline CDR1 and CDR2 sequences are SEHNR and FQNEAQ (reference sequence). The germline V and J ends were trimmed by 0 bases and 1 base, with 9 bases remaining between them.